One and the same sample provided the 21 T cell receptor beta chains below, sequenced in a study of T-cell reconstitution after alpha-beta-depleted transplantation in children (dated by TCRdb to 2016 to 2017). The method was PCR. The instrument given in TCRdb is Illumina HiSeq 2500. To normalize quantification of the TCRbeta repertoire, the TCR libraries were built with molecular barcoding that relied on unique molecular identifiers. TCRdb handled the public reads itself, with Q25 trimming in fastp and clone calling in MiXCR, and kept productive beta chains. For every CDR3 protein sequence, its rows merge into one entry that carries the most common genes and DNA. In this sample the table shows hundreds of thousands of distinct CDR3 sequences, around 13% of which occur a single time. The ten biggest clones cover 0.79% of the sample. The label giving this sample's treatment or condition can be read as: allogeneic hematopoietic cell transplantation with graft depleted of TCRalphabeta T cells and CD19 B cells.

The input for sequencing was PBMCs, taken before TCRalphabeta/CD19-depleted stem cell transplant. These receptors all come from a girl aged 2 to 10 with congenital amegakaryocytic thrombocytopenia, due to receive a stem cell transplant.

The chain joins TRBV5-1 to TRBJ2-7; 8 nucleotides match TRBD1. The germline CDR1 and CDR2 sequences are SGHRS and YFSETQ. The CDR3 runs to 15 residues. V was clipped by 3 bases and J by 3 bases; unmatched bases: 8. DNA of the CDR3: TGCGCCAGCAGCTCCACCGGGACAGGAAACTACGAGCAGTACTTC. It codes for CASSSTGTGNYEQYF.

This sequence joins TRBV14 and TRBJ2-1; maybe TRBD2 (6 bases). This CDR3 is 13 amino acids long. Trimming shortened V by 0 bases and J by 10 bases, and 10 bases separated the two germline ends. CDR1 is SGHDN and CDR2 is FVKESK in the germline V gene. CDR3 sequence (DNA): TGTGCCAGCAGCCAAGATATCAGCGGGGAGCAGTTCTTC. This codes for CASSQDISGEQFF. Full variable domain (rest looked up from reference TRBV14 and TRBJ2-1): EAGVTQFPSHSVIEKGQTVTLRCDPISGHDNLYWYRRVMGKEIKFLLHFVKESKQDESGMPNNRFLAERTGGTYSTLKVQPAELEDSGVYFCASSQDISGEQFFGPGTRLTVL.

The genes are TRBV7-9 and TRBJ2-1; tentatively, D is TRBD1 (7 bases). V lost 3 bases to trimming and J lost 6 bases, with 15 bases between them. CDR1 SEHNR and CDR2 FQNEAQ come from the germline V gene (reference sequence). The CDR3 consists of 15 residues. Written as DNA, the CDR3 is TGTGCCAGCAGCTTTTTGGAGGGGGCCTCCAATGAGCAGTTCTTC. Protein sequence: CASSFLEGASNEQFF. Using reference TRBV7-9 and TRBJ2-1 for the parts outside the CDR3, the full variable domain is DTGVSQNPRHKITKRGQNVTFRCDPISEHNRLYWYRQTLGQGPEFLTYFQNEAQLEKSRLLSDRFSAERPKGSFSTLEIQRTEQGDSAMYLCASSFLEGASNEQFFGPGTRLTVL.

This clonotype has only a few counts. This rearrangement joins TRBV6-1 to TRBJ2-5, with 10 bases fitting TRBD1. V was clipped by 0 bases and J by 5 bases; unmatched bases: 6. This CDR3 has 16 amino acids. Germline loops: CDR1 MNHNS, CDR2 SASEGT. In nucleotides, the CDR3 is TGTGCCAGCAGTGAAGCGGATCCGACAGGGGGCGAGACCCAGTACTTC. It codes for CASSEADPTGGETQYF.

This chain links TRBV29-1 with TRBJ1-4, with D uncertain. Germline CDR1 SQVTM, CDR2 ANQGSEA. Deletions cut 4 bases from V and 8 bases from J, with 17 bases between. CDR3 length: 14 residues. The CDR3 coding sequence is TGCAGCGTTGGGTTTGTCGGGCCCGGGGAAAAACTGTTTTTT. Amino acids: CSVGFVGPGEKLFF.

In this sample, this clonotype turned up many times. The rearrangement joins TRBV19 to TRBJ2-5; D is unresolved. This CDR3 spans 13 amino acids. V dropped 9 bases and J dropped 0 bases, with 11 bases sitting between them. Germline V gives CDR1 LNHDA, CDR2 SQIVND (reference sequence). The CDR3: CASSKGYQETQYF. Written as DNA, the CDR3 is TGTGCCAGCTCTAAAGGGTACCAAGAGACCCAGTACTTC.

This clonotype was seen only a few times. The J gene is TRBJ2-7, the V gene TRBV28; D unclear. Looked up from germline, CDR1 is MDHEN and CDR2 is SYDVKM. This CDR3 is 15 amino acids long. The V end was cut by 3 bases, the J end by 4 bases, with 16 bases between. The DNA for the CDR3 is TGTGCCAGCAGTTTCCCTAGGGCAAAAAGGTACGAGCAGTACTTC. Translating it yields CASSFPRAKRYEQYF.

This clonotype was counted ten times or more. V gene TRBV6-5 combines with J gene TRBJ2-7, with 11 nucleotides matching TRBD2. Germline CDR1 and CDR2: MNHEY and SVGAGI. Trimming cost V 7 bases and J 0 bases; bases outside gene matches: 11. There are 17 residues in the CDR3. CDR3 in DNA: TGTGCCAGCATCGGGACTAGCGGTTCCTTCAGCTCCTACGAGCAGTACTTC. It encodes CASIGTSGSFSSYEQYF.

This clonotype has only a few counts. The rearrangement joins TRBV29-1 to TRBJ2-3; perhaps TRBD1 as D (6 bases). The CDR3 totals 14 residues. Deletions cut 4 bases from V and 2 bases from J, with 13 bases between. CDR1 and CDR2 (germline): SQVTM, ANQGSEA. For the CDR3, the DNA is TGCAGCGTTGTAGAGGGGGTCAACACAGATACGCAGTATTTT. Protein: CSVVEGVNTDTQYF.

This clonotype was recorded many times. The chain joins TRBV7-8 to TRBJ1-3; tentative D call: TRBD1 (5 bases). The CDR3 is made up of 14 amino acids. Germline V gene data show CDR1 as SGHVS and CDR2 as FQNEAQ. V shed 4 bases and J shed 4 bases, with 11 bases lying between them. The CDR3 DNA follows: TGTGCCAGCAGCTCACCCAGGGCCGGAAACACCATATATTTT. This translates into CASSSPRAGNTIYF.

A note on this clonotype: A read error may explain this, as a much larger clone is one base away. The chain combines TRBV20-1 with TRBJ2-1; 7 bases align to TRBD2. V lost 0 bases and J lost 13; bases outside the gene matches: 9. CDR1 and CDR2 (germline): DFQATT, SNEGSKA (reference sequence). The CDR3 sequence is 13 residues long. The CDR3 loop reads CSAREAGFGLQFF. The CDR3 nucleotides read TGCAGTGCTAGAGAAGCGGGATTTGGGCTACAGTTCTTC.

The genes are TRBV14 and TRBJ2-1; D is ambiguous. Germline loops: CDR1 SGHDN, CDR2 FVKESK. V was cut by 0 bases and J by 7 bases, with 13 bases left in between. The CDR3 is 15 residues long. The CDR3 bases are TGTGCCAGCAGCCAAGACAAGGCCCTACCAAATGAGCAGTTCTTC. This gives the protein CASSQDKALPNEQFF.

With regard to this clonotype: The junction shows a germline mismatch at one end, possibly a read error. V gene TRBV15 combines with J gene TRBJ2-1; tentative D call: TRBD2 (7 bases). This CDR3 region has 18 residues. CDR1 and CDR2 from the germline V gene are LNHNV and YYDKDF (reference sequence). The CDR3, as DNA: TGTGCCACCAGCAGAGATTCTGCGGGGGCCCCAGGAGTGAATGAGCAGTTTTTC. Amino acids: CATSRDSAGAPGVNEQFF.

The sample holds many counts of this clonotype. Here the CDR3 reads CSVLPGQGVYNEQFF. Here the CDR3 DNA reads TGCAGCGTCCTTCCGGGACAGGGGGTTTACAATGAGCAGTTCTTC. J is TRBJ2-1 and V is TRBV29-1; 11 bases are shared with TRBD1. The CDR3 covers 15 residues. Germline CDR1 SQVTM, CDR2 ANQGSEA. V trimming: 6 bases; J trimming: 4 bases; junction bases outside the gene matches: 8.

J is TRBJ2-1 and V is TRBV5-1; TRBD2 aligns across 8 bases. The germline CDR1 and CDR2 sequences are SGHRS and YFSETQ. Unmatched junction bases numbered 11, after V lost 0 bases and J lost 0 bases. The CDR3 consists of 19 residues. CDR3 protein: CASSLGRAGAKSSYNEQFF. Written as DNA, the CDR3 is TGCGCCAGCAGCTTGGGACGAGCGGGAGCTAAGAGCTCCTACAATGAGCAGTTCTTC.

Many counts were recorded for this clonotype. The chain has TRBV28 and TRBJ2-2; a weak D match, TRBD2 (6 bases). The germline V and J ends were trimmed by 4 bases and 1 base, with 10 bases remaining between them. CDR3 length equals 15 residues. Germline CDR1 reads MDHEN; CDR2 reads SYDVKM. The CDR3 coding sequence is TGTGCCAGCAGTTCACTAGCATGGAACACCGGGGAGCTGTTTTTT. It encodes CASSSLAWNTGELFF. Based on the CDR3 plus reference TRBV28 and TRBJ2-2, the full variable domain is DVKVTQSSRYLVKRTGEKVFLECVQDMDHENMFWYRQDPGLGLRLIYFSYDVKMKEKGDIPEGYSVSREKKERFSLILESASTNQTSMYLCASSSLAWNTGELFFGEGSRLTVL.

There are a few counts of this clonotype. This chain uses TRBV5-1 with TRBJ2-5; maybe TRBD2 (5 bases). Deletions cut 1 base from V and 0 bases from J, with 10 bases between. The CDR3 sequence is 15 residues long. Germline values: CDR1 SGHRS, CDR2 YFSETQ. CDR3 nucleotides: TGCGCCAGCAGCTTGATCCCAGCGGACCAAGAGACCCAGTACTTC. This codes for CASSLIPADQETQYF.

The table lists this clonotype with a few counts. The gene calls are TRBV5-1 and TRBJ2-5; D is perhaps TRBD2 (7 bases). V was trimmed by 0 bases and J by 2 bases, leaving 20 bases between them. CDR1 SGHRS and CDR2 YFSETQ come from the germline V gene. The CDR3 consists of 18 residues. DNA for the CDR3: TGCGCCAGCAGCTTGGCCGCGGGAGAGGGGGTAGGACAAGAGACCCAGTACTTC. It translates to CASSLAAGEGVGQETQYF. Filled out from reference TRBV5-1 and TRBJ2-5, the complete variable domain reads KAGVTQTPRYLIKTRGQQVTLSCSPISGHRSVSWYQQTPGQGLQFLFEYFSETQRNKGNFPGRFSGRQFSNSRSEMNVSTLELGDSALYLCASSLAAGEGVGQETQYFGPGTRLLVL.

This chain connects TRBV7-8 to TRBJ1-1; D is undetermined. Trimming shortened V by 6 bases and J by 3 bases, and 20 bases separated the two germline ends. CDR1 and CDR2 (germline): SGHVS, FQNEAQ. The CDR3 is 16 amino acids. CDR3 nucleotides: TGTGCCAGCAGTGGTTCAGCAAAGGAGACTCACACTGAAGCTTTCTTT. It yields the protein CASSGSAKETHTEAFF.

This clonotype was seen many times. The genes are TRBV20-1 and TRBJ1-4; D is unclear. Germline-derived CDR1 and CDR2 are DFQATT and SNEGSKA (reference sequence). V was pared by 3 bases and J by 4 bases, with 9 bases between. This CDR3 region has 13 residues. CDR3 protein: CSARAADNEKLFF. The CDR3 DNA sequence: TGCAGTGCTAGGGCGGCCGATAATGAAAAACTGTTTTTT.

This clonotype came up many times. The rearrangement uses TRBV15 and TRBJ2-2; 13 positions agree with TRBD2. CDR3 length: 15 residues. Germline lookup yields CDR1 LNHNV and CDR2 YYDKDF (reference sequence). V shed 8 bases and J 5 bases; nucleotides not matched to a gene: 5. For the CDR3, the DNA is TGTGCCACCGGACTAGCGGGAGTCTGGACCGGGGAGCTGTTTTTT. As protein: CATGLAGVWTGELFF.